Detailed here is one TCR beta chain. Antigen: not known. These data come from a study of a mutant IDH1 vaccine in newly diagnosed glioma. Across the study: Vaccines were begun 4-6 weeks after radiotherapy alone, or with temozolomide cycles. Scheduled at week 35, visit V12 preceded visit V13, held at week 47.

Study-level findings and limits: Apparently unrelated to pseudoprogression were changes in the top peripheral T cell clonotypes.

Indicated time point: week 47, end of study. One vaccine dose held 300 ug of mutant IDH1 20-mer peptide and came with topical imiquimod. Each patient was administered eight vaccinations, scheduled in weeks 1, 3, 5, 7, 11, 15, 19 and 23. The CDR3 extends over 11 amino acids. Deletions cut 3 bases from V and 14 bases from J, with 13 bases between. The germline CDR1 and CDR2 sequences are DFQATT and SNEGSKA (reference sequence). The data were produced by immunoSEQ multiplex PCR, yet TCRdb's version contains in-frame clones alone and is incomplete. Of about 67,000 clones in the sample, roughly four fifths were seen once.

The sample here was PBMCs, taken from a glioma patient whose treatment included an IDH1 peptide vaccine. The sequence was obtained from a man under 40 with glioma. This rearrangement joins TRBV20-1 to TRBJ1-4; unclear D gene. CDR3: CSASDLGRLFF. In DNA, the CDR3 is TGCAGTGCTAGCGACCTCGGAAGGCTGTTTTTT.